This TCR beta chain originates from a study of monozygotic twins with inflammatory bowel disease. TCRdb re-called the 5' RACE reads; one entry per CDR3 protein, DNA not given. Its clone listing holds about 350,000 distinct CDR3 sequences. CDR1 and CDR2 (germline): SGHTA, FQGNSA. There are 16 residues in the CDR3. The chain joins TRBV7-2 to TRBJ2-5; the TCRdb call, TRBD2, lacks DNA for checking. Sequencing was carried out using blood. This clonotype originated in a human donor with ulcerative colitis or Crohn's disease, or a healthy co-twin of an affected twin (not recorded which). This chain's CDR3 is CASSLASVAGQETQYF.